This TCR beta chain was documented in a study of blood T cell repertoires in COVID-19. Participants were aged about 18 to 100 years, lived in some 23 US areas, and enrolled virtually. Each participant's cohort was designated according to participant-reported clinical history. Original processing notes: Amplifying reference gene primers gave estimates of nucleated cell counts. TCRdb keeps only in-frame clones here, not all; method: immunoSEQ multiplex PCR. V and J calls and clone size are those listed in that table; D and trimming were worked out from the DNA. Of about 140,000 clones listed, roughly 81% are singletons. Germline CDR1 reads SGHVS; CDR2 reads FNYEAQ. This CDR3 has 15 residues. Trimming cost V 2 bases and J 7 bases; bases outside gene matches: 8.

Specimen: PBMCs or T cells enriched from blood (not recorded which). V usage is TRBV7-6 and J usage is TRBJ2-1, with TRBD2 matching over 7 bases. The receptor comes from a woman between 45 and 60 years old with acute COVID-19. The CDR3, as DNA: TGTGCCAGCAGCTTACCAGCGGGATTGGGGAATGAGCAGTTCTTC. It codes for CASSLPAGLGNEQFF. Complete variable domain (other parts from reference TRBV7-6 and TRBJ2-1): GAGVSQSPRYKVTKRGQDVALRCDPISGHVSLYWYRQALGQGPEFLTYFNYEAQQDKSGLPNDRFSAERPEGSISTLTIQRTEQRDSAMYRCASSLPAGLGNEQFFGPGTRLTVL.